The 8 T cell receptor beta chains in this list originate from one sample, sequenced in a study of blood T cells in healthy people across ages. Together with a sample-barcoded 5' primer, a J-beta primer mix was included in a second PCR lasting about 7 to 12 cycles. TCRdb used MiXCR to reprocess the 5' RACE reads, holding one entry per CDR3 protein. Altogether some 1.4 million distinct CDR3 sequences are present, 40% to 50% being singletons, with the ten largest covering less than 8%. Sample: blood. Receptors were obtained from a woman aged 18-35 years in good health.

J is TRBJ2-1 and V is TRBV3-1; 12 positions match TRBD2. There are 13 residues in the CDR3. Losses at the gene ends were 4 bases for V and 9 bases for J; bases not matched to a gene: 1. From germline, CDR1 is LGHDT and CDR2 YNNKEL (reference sequence). The CDR3 protein is CASSPSGRAEQFF. The CDR3 DNA sequence: TGTGCCAGCAGCCCTAGCGGGAGGGCTGAGCAGTTCTTC.

This chain connects TRBV3-1 to TRBJ1-2; 8 bases are shared with TRBD1. The CDR3 sequence is 16 residues long. The V gene end was trimmed by 4 bases and the J gene end by 4 bases; junction bases not matched to a gene: 11. The germline V gene has CDR1 LGHDT and CDR2 YNNKEL (reference sequence). CDR3 amino acids: CASSPLKGQGAYGYTF. CDR3 in DNA: TGTGCCAGCAGCCCGTTGAAGGGGCAGGGGGCCTATGGCTACACCTTC.

The genes are TRBV4-1 and TRBJ1-4; D is perhaps TRBD1 (6 bases). V lost 0 bases to trimming and J lost 7 bases, with 12 bases between them. From germline, CDR1 is MGHRA and CDR2 YSYEKL. This CDR3 region has 15 residues. CDR3 residues: CASSQDTGSGEKLFF. CDR3 in DNA: TGCGCCAGCAGCCAAGACACAGGGAGTGGTGAAAAACTGTTTTTT.

Worth noting for this clonotype: The junction shows a germline mismatch at one end, possibly a read error. This chain joins TRBV4-1 and TRBJ2-1; D unclear. The CDR3 totals 17 residues. Germline CDR1 and CDR2: MGHRA and YSYEKL. For the CDR3, the DNA is TGCGCCAGCAGCCGTTTTCGCAGCTTTCGCTACTACAATGGGCAGTTCTTC. This translates into CASSRFRSFRYYNGQFF.

V and J are TRBV3-1 and TRBJ2-7; D unresolved. The CDR3 runs 15 residues. Germline values: CDR1 LGHDT, CDR2 YNNKEL (reference sequence). V dropped 4 bases and J dropped 3 bases, with 16 bases sitting between them. The DNA of the CDR3 is TGTGCCAGCAGCCCGAGGCCCAAGAGTGGCTACGAGCAGTACTTC. Its protein product is CASSPRPKSGYEQYF.

V gene TRBV5-1 combines with J gene TRBJ2-3; D unclear. The CDR3 extends over 16 amino acids. Trimming left V 0 bases short and J 4 bases short, with 15 bases between. CDR1 is SGHRS and CDR2 is YFSETQ in the germline V gene. The CDR3 DNA sequence: TGCGCCAGCAGCTTGGCGGTTGGTCTAGTTGCAGATACGCAGTATTTT. Translated: CASSLAVGLVADTQYF.

V gene TRBV28 combines with J gene TRBJ2-4, with 8 positions matching TRBD1. The J call may be mistaken, given a closer DNA end match to TRBJ2-7. The germline CDR1 and CDR2 sequences are MDHEN and SYDVKM. The CDR3 spans 15 residues. Written as DNA, the CDR3 is TGTGCCAGCAGTTTGGGCAGGGGGCTCTCGGACGAGCAGTACTTC. Its translation is CASSLGRGLSDEQYF.

The rearrangement uses TRBV6-5 and TRBJ2-7; D remains unclear. The germline gives CDR1 MNHEY, CDR2 SVGAGI. V gave up 8 bases and J gave up 10 bases, with 21 bases separating them. The CDR3 length is 13 residues. The CDR3: CASARNRREAQYF. The CDR3, as DNA: TGTGCCAGCGCGCGGAATCGGCGAGAGGCCCAGTACTTC.